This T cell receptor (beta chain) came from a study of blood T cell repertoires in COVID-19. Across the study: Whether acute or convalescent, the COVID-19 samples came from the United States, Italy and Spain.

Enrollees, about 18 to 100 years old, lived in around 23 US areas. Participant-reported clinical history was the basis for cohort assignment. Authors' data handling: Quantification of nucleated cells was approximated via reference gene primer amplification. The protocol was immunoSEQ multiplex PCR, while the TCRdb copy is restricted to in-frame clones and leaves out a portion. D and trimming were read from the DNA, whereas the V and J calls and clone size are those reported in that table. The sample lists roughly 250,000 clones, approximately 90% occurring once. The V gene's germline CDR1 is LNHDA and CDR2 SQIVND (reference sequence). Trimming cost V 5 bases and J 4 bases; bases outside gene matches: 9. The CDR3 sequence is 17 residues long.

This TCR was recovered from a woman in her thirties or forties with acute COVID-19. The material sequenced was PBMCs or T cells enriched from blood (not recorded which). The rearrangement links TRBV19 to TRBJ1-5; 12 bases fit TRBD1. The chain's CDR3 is CASSPGTGGPINQPQHF. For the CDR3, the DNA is TGTGCCAGTAGTCCCGGGACAGGGGGCCCAATTAATCAGCCCCAGCATTTT.